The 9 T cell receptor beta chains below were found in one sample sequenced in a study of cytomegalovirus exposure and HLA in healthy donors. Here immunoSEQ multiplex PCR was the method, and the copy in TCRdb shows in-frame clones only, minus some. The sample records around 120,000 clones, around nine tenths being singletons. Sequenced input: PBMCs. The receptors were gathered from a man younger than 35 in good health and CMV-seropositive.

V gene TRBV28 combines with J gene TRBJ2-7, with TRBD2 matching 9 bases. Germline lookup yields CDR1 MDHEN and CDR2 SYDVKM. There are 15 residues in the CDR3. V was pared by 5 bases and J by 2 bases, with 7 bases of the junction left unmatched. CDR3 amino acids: CASSLYGGGAYEQYF. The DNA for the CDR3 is TGTGCCAGCAGTCTTTACGGCGGGGGGGCCTACGAGCAGTACTTC. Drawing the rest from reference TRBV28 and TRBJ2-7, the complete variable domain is DVKVTQSSRYLVKRTGEKVFLECVQDMDHENMFWYRQDPGLGLRLIYFSYDVKMKEKGDIPEGYSVSREKKERFSLILESASTNQTSMYLCASSLYGGGAYEQYFGPGTRLTVT.

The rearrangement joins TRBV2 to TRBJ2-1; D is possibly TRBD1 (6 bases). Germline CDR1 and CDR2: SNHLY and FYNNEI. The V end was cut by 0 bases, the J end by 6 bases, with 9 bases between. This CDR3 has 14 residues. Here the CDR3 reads CASSEAEGGNEQFF. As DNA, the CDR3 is TGTGCCAGCAGTGAAGCAGAAGGGGGCAATGAGCAGTTCTTC.

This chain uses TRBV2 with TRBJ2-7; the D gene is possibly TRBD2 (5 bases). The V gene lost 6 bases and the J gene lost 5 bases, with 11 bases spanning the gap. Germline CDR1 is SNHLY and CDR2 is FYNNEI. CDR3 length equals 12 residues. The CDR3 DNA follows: TGTGCCAGCAGCCCCTGGCGGGACGAGCAGTACTTC. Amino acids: CASSPWRDEQYF.

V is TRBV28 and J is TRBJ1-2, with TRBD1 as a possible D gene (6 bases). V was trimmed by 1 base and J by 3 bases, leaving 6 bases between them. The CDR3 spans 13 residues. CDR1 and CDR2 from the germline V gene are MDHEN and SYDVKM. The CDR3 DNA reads TGTGCCAGCAGTTTATCAGGGGACTATGGCTACACCTTC. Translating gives CASSLSGDYGYTF.

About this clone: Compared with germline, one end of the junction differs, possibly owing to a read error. Here the CDR3 DNA reads TGTGCTAGCAGCTTAAAGCCGGGCACTGAAGCTTTCTTT. It translates to CASSLKPGTEAFF. The chain carries TRBV7-7 and TRBJ1-1; D call uncertain. Germline V gene data show CDR1 as SSHAT and CDR2 as FNYEAQ (reference sequence). The CDR3 is 13 residues long.

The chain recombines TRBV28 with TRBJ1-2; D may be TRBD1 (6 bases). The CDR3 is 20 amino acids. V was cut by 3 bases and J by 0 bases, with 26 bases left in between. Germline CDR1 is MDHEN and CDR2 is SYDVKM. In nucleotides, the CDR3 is TGTGCCAGCAGTTTTGGAATCGACAGGTGGGGTTCTCTCGCTAACTATGGCTACACCTTC. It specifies CASSFGIDRWGSLANYGYTF.

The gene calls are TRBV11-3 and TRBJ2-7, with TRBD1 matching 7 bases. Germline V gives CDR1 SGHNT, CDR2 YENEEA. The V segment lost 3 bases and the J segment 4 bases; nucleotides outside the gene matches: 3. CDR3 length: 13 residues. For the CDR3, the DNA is TGTGCCAGCAGCTTGGGACAGTCTTACGAGCAGTACTTC. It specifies CASSLGQSYEQYF.

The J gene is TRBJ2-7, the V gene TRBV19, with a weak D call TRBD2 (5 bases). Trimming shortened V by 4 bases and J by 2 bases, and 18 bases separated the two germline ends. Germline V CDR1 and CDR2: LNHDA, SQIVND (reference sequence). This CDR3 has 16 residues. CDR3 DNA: TGTGCCAGTAGTACTTTTTGGGGAGTTTCGGCCTACGAGCAGTACTTC. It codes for CASSTFWGVSAYEQYF. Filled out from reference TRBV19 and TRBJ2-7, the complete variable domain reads DGGITQSPKYLFRKEGQNVTLSCEQNLNHDAMYWYRQDPGQGLRLIYYSQIVNDFQKGDIAEGYSVSREKKESFPLTVTSAQKNPTAFYLCASSTFWGVSAYEQYFGPGTRLTVT.

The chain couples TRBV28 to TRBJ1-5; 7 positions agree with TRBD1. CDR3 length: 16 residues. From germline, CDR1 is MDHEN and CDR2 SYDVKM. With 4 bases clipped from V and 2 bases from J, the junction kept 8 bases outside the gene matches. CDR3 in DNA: TGTGCCAGCAGTTCCAATACAGGGGCCCGCAATCAGCCCCAGCATTTT. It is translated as CASSSNTGARNQPQHF.